Here is one TCR beta chain with its context. These data originate in a study of cytomegalovirus exposure and HLA in healthy donors. The CDR3 spans 16 residues. The germline V gene has CDR1 SGHVS and CDR2 FQNEAQ. V lost 3 bases, J lost 8 bases, and 12 bases stayed unmatched. PCR amplification relied on 60 Vbeta primers (plus 13 Jbeta primers). Profiling relied on immunoSEQ multiplex PCR, and the TCRdb table lists in-frame clones only, not all of them. The sample has approximately 120,000 clones. Sequencing input: PBMCs. The chain has TRBV7-8 and TRBJ2-1, with TRBD2 matching 8 bases. The clonotype was recovered from a man aged 30 to 45 in good health and CMV-seronegative. The CDR3 here is CASSFRTKLAEDEQFF. CDR3 coding DNA: TGTGCCAGCAGCTTTCGTACAAAACTAGCGGAAGATGAGCAGTTCTTC.